This T cell receptor (beta chain) was recorded in a study of T cell responses to AZD1222 COVID-19 vaccine. General observations from the study: Following two doses of AZD1222, Spike-specific TCR breadth and depth rose. Repertoires were obtained only post-peak T cell response. Donors in the cohort were predominantly white British and more often female, and clonal diversity was possibly underestimated.

Method: immunoSEQ multiplex PCR; TCRdb's copy keeps in-frame clones and lacks some. The sample contains 90,000 to 100,000 clones, about 85% of which appear only once. Note on this clone: Its specificity is not known.

Per germline, CDR1 LGHDT and CDR2 YNNKEL (reference sequence). The CDR3 extends over 12 amino acids. The V end was cut by 6 bases, the J end by 8 bases, with 11 bases between. Some second doses came at about 4 weeks and others at about 12 weeks; these were pooled. The sample consisted of peripheral blood, taken 28 days after the second AZD1222 dose. This receptor was identified in an adult who received the AZD1222 COVID-19 vaccine. The rearrangement joins TRBV3-1 (or the pseudogene TRBV3-2) to TRBJ2-1, with D unresolved. This chain's CDR3 is CASSLNTDEQFF. The CDR3 DNA reads TGTGCCAGCAGTCTCAACACGGATGAGCAGTTCTTC.